The next 27 T cell receptor beta chains were all read from a single sample in a study of cytomegalovirus exposure and HLA in healthy donors. PCR involved 60 Vbeta and 13 Jbeta primers. Measured with immunoSEQ multiplex PCR; TCRdb has only the in-frame clones, and not every one. The table lists some 100,000 clones, roughly 79% of them singletons. The specimen was PBMCs. All receptors derive from a female donor in good health and CMV-seropositive.

V is TRBV19 and J is TRBJ1-5; D gene unclear. The CDR3 is made up of 13 amino acids. Germline V CDR1 and CDR2: LNHDA, SQIVND (reference sequence). Trimming stripped 9 bases from V and 0 bases from J, with 9 bases between. The CDR3 sequence: CASAEGSNQPQHF. Written as DNA, the CDR3 is TGTGCCAGCGCGGAGGGTAGCAATCAGCCCCAGCATTTT.

This clone was counted between two and nine times. The chain carries TRBV4-2 and TRBJ2-3; 9 nucleotides agree with TRBD2. This CDR3 region has 17 residues. With V trimmed by 1 base and J by 2 bases, 7 bases remained unmatched. Germline V gene lookup returns CDR1 LGHNA and CDR2 YNFKEQ. The CDR3: CASSQGRAGGTTDTQYF. DNA for the CDR3: TGTGCCAGCAGCCAAGGACGAGCGGGGGGTACCACAGATACGCAGTATTTT.

The rearrangement joins TRBV7-9 to TRBJ2-5; perhaps TRBD2 as D (6 bases). The CDR3 spans 13 residues. The germline V and J ends were trimmed by 2 bases and 3 bases, with 7 bases remaining between them. CDR1 SEHNR and CDR2 FQNEAQ come from the germline V gene (reference sequence). The CDR3: CASSLRGEETQYF. The CDR3 DNA is TGTGCCAGCAGCTTACGCGGGGAAGAGACCCAGTACTTC.

The sample holds a few counts of this clone. The gene calls are TRBV10-1 and TRBJ1-1, with a possible D match to TRBD1 (6 bases). Germline V CDR1 and CDR2: WNHNN, SYGVQD (reference sequence). CDR3 length: 13 residues. Between the trimmed V and J ends, which lost 6 bases and 1 base, there was a span of 9 bases. The CDR3 DNA reads TGCGCCAGCAGCCGGGGGGCGAACACTGAAGCTTTCTTT. Encoded protein: CASSRGANTEAFF.

This clone was seen just once. The chain couples TRBV29-1 to TRBJ2-5; D is undetermined. This CDR3 is 12 amino acids long. The ends were cut back, 8 bases at V and 2 bases at J, with 12 bases in the middle. Germline CDR1 is SQVTM and CDR2 is ANQGSEA. The CDR3: CSLYDNQETQYF. CDR3 sequence (DNA): TGCAGCCTCTATGACAATCAAGAGACCCAGTACTTC.

The rearrangement joins TRBV15 to TRBJ1-4, with a possible D match to TRBD1 (5 bases). Trimming removed 4 bases at V and 5 bases at J, with 8 bases between. This CDR3 contains 13 residues. CDR1 LNHNV and CDR2 YYDKDF come from the germline V gene (reference sequence). The CDR3 DNA follows: TGTGCCACCAGCACAGGGTACAATGAAAAACTGTTTTTT. It translates to CATSTGYNEKLFF.

This rearrangement joins TRBV4-2 to TRBJ2-7; TRBD2 aligns across 7 bases. V lost 8 bases to trimming and J lost 3 bases; unmatched junction nucleotides: 4. The CDR3 length is 12 residues. Germline CDR1 reads LGHNA; CDR2 reads YNFKEQ. In DNA form, the CDR3 reads TGTGCCAGCTCCCCGGGGGGCTACGAGCAGTACTTC. This encodes CASSPGGYEQYF.

This clone was detected a few times. CDR3 loop: CASSPVAGGNQPQHF. CDR3 sequence (DNA): TGTGCCAGCTCTCCCGTGGCAGGCGGCAATCAGCCCCAGCATTTT. The chain combines TRBV18 with TRBJ1-5; D remains unclear. This CDR3 region has 15 residues. V lost 6 bases and J 2 bases, leaving 14 bases between the germline ends. Germline loops: CDR1 KGHSH, CDR2 LQKENI.

The V and J genes are TRBV11-2 and TRBJ1-1; D gene uncertain. Germline lookup yields CDR1 SGHAT and CDR2 FQNNGV. The CDR3 is 16 amino acids. Trimming stripped 5 bases from V and 1 base from J, with 17 bases between. The CDR3 region has the DNA TGTGCCAGCAGCCCCCAGTCGTACGGAGCGAACACTGAAGCTTTCTTT. It translates to CASSPQSYGANTEAFF.

This chain connects TRBV25-1 to TRBJ2-2; 12 positions match TRBD2. The junction had 7 bases not matched to a gene; V was cut back by 6 bases and J by 8 bases. Germline V gives CDR1 MGHDK, CDR2 SYGVNS. This CDR3 region has 15 residues. CDR3 sequence reads: CASSLAGGPKGELFF. CDR3 nucleotide sequence: TGTGCCAGCAGCCTAGCGGGGGGGCCGAAAGGGGAGCTGTTTTTT.

The V call is TRBV4-3, the J call TRBJ2-5; weak D call: TRBD2 (6 bases). This CDR3 is 14 amino acids long. CDR1 and CDR2 (germline): LGHNA, YSLEER. Trimming took 1 base from V and 5 from J, leaving 11 bases between them. The CDR3 DNA reads as TGCGCCAGCAGCCAAGGCGGGACTGGGGAGACCCAGTACTTC. It encodes CASSQGGTGETQYF.

The CDR3 spells CASSRQGAEQPQHF. The CDR3 DNA sequence: TGTGCCAGCTCACGACAGGGGGCGGAGCAGCCCCAGCATTTT. V is TRBV18 and J is TRBJ1-5; 10 nucleotides match TRBD1. The V segment lost 4 bases and the J segment 7 bases; nucleotides outside the gene matches: 4. The CDR3 length is 14 residues. The V gene's germline CDR1 is KGHSH and CDR2 LQKENI.

The chain links TRBV27 to TRBJ2-1; 9 bases map to TRBD2. Germline V gene data show CDR1 as MNHEY and CDR2 as SMNVEV (reference sequence). V lost 5 bases to trimming and J lost 8 bases; unmatched junction nucleotides: 7. CDR3 length: 14 residues. The CDR3 here is CASSIAGDLDEQFF. The CDR3, as DNA: TGTGCCAGCAGTATAGCGGGAGATCTCGATGAGCAGTTCTTC.

The V gene is TRBV18, the J gene TRBJ1-5; no clear D gene. The CDR3 runs 16 residues. Germline CDR1 reads KGHSH; CDR2 reads LQKENI. Trimming removed 3 bases at V and 3 bases at J, with 15 bases between. CDR3 sequence reads: CASSPLGRESNQPQHF. The CDR3 DNA is TGTGCCAGCTCACCCTTAGGAAGGGAGTCCAATCAGCCCCAGCATTTT.

The rearrangement joins TRBV7-2 to TRBJ2-7, with TRBD2 matching over 12 bases. Germline V gives CDR1 SGHTA, CDR2 FQGNSA. V gave up 1 base and J gave up 0 bases; unmatched junction bases: 7. This CDR3 is 18 amino acids long. The CDR3 region is CASSLGLAGAGSSYEQYF. The DNA for the CDR3 is TGTGCCAGCAGCTTAGGACTAGCGGGAGCCGGGAGCTCCTACGAGCAGTACTTC.

The genes are TRBV4-3 and TRBJ2-3; TRBD2 matches at 8 bases. Per the germline V gene, CDR1 is LGHNA and CDR2 is YSLEER. With 3 bases clipped from V and 0 bases from J, the junction kept 5 bases outside the gene matches. CDR3 size: 16 residues. The CDR3 reads CASSHKLAASTDTQYF. CDR3 sequence (DNA): TGCGCCAGCAGCCACAAACTAGCGGCTAGCACAGATACGCAGTATTTT.

The chain couples TRBV4-3 to TRBJ1-4; no reliable D call. CDR3 length equals 16 residues. CDR1 and CDR2 from the germline V gene are LGHNA and YSLEER. The V gene lost 0 bases and the J gene lost 8 bases, with 16 bases spanning the gap. The CDR3 protein is CASSQEVRTPGEKLFF. Here the CDR3 DNA reads TGCGCCAGCAGCCAAGAAGTTAGGACTCCGGGCGAAAAACTGTTTTTT.

The chain carries TRBV5-8 and TRBJ1-2; 9 bases are a match to TRBD1. The CDR3 sequence is 16 residues long. Germline V gene data show CDR1 as SGHTS and CDR2 as YDEGEE. V dropped 0 bases and J dropped 4; count of bases not matched to a gene: 7. The CDR3 reads CASSLALDRGSYGYTF. The CDR3 nucleotides are TGTGCCAGCAGCTTGGCCCTGGACAGGGGAAGCTATGGCTACACCTTC.

This clone was counted a few times. V is TRBV5-3 and J is TRBJ2-2, with 7 bases identical to TRBD1. TRBV5-3 is sorted into the ORF group, with uncertain function. The ends lost 4 bases at V and 7 bases at J; junction bases unmatched: 10. The CDR3 sequence is 15 residues long. The CDR3 protein is CARSAWTGEHGELFF. Here the CDR3 DNA reads TGTGCCAGAAGCGCCTGGACAGGCGAACACGGGGAGCTGTTTTTT.

The V call is TRBV7-2, the J call TRBJ2-7; 7 nucleotides match TRBD1. This CDR3 contains 14 residues. Germline-derived CDR1 and CDR2 are SGHTA and FQGNSA. V gave up 6 bases and J gave up 0 bases; unmatched junction bases: 5. The CDR3 sequence is CASRPDRASYEQYF. CDR3 in DNA: TGTGCCAGCAGACCCGACAGGGCCTCCTACGAGCAGTACTTC.

This clone was recorded once. The chain has TRBV5-3 and TRBJ1-3; TRBD1 matches 10 bases. TRBV5-3 is filed as an ORF, its function uncertain. The CDR3 has 15 residues. The V and J ends lost 4 bases and 4 bases, in that order; junction bases with no gene match: 5. The CDR3 reads CARSQGTGAGNTIYF. The CDR3, as DNA: TGTGCCAGAAGCCAAGGGACAGGGGCCGGAAACACCATATATTTT.

The J gene is TRBJ2-3, the V gene TRBV4-2; unclear D gene. From germline, CDR1 is LGHNA and CDR2 YNFKEQ. The ends were cut back, 0 bases at V and 5 bases at J, with 15 bases in the middle. The CDR3 is made up of 16 amino acids. This chain's CDR3 is CASSQDLSAPGDTQYF. The CDR3 DNA reads as TGTGCCAGCAGCCAAGATCTCAGCGCGCCCGGAGATACGCAGTATTTT.

This clone appeared a few times. The chain combines TRBV10-1 with TRBJ1-1; TRBD1 aligns across 9 bases. CDR3 length: 21 amino acids. CDR1 is WNHNN, CDR2 SYGVQD, per germline (reference sequence). The junction had 26 bases not matched to a gene; V was cut back by 8 bases and J by 1 base. The chain's CDR3 is CASSSPRGTGPLPLKNTEAFF. The CDR3 DNA sequence: TGCGCCAGCTCCAGCCCCCGCGGGACAGGGCCTCTGCCCCTCAAGAACACTGAAGCTTTCTTT.

This clone has just one count. The V call is TRBV10-3, the J call TRBJ2-7; 7 nucleotides agree with TRBD1. Looked up from germline, CDR1 is ENHRY and CDR2 is SYGVKD. V trimming: 6 bases; J trimming: 0 bases; junction bases outside the gene matches: 5. The CDR3 runs to 14 residues. The CDR3 DNA reads TGTGCCATCAGGACCGGGACAGACTCCTACGAGCAGTACTTC. Protein: CAIRTGTDSYEQYF.

This clone was observed a single time. The rearrangement uses TRBV30 and TRBJ2-7; D might be TRBD2 (6 bases). This CDR3 contains 13 residues. Deletions cut 7 bases from V and 3 bases from J, with 16 bases between. Germline-derived CDR1 and CDR2 are GTSNPN and SVGIG (reference sequence). The CDR3 sequence: CALLPWRGYEQYF. In DNA, the CDR3 is TGTGCCTTACTACCTTGGAGGGGCTACGAGCAGTACTTC. Drawing the rest from reference TRBV30 and TRBJ2-7, the complete variable domain is SQTIHQWPATLVQPVGSPLSLECTVEGTSNPNLYWYRQAAGRGLQLLFYSVGIGQISSEVPQNLSASRPQDRQFILSSKKLLLSDSGFYLCALLPWRGYEQYFGPGTRLTVT.

A single count supports this clone. The chain is built from TRBV9 and TRBJ1-3, with TRBD1 as a possible D gene (6 bases). The CDR3 runs 15 residues. Germline V lookup: CDR1 SGDLS, CDR2 YYNGEE. V was shortened by 2 bases and J by 1 base, with 10 bases between the two germline ends. CDR3 sequence: CASSVIGGSGNTIYF. The DNA of the CDR3 is TGTGCCAGCAGCGTCATAGGGGGATCTGGAAACACCATATATTTT. Complete variable domain (other parts from reference TRBV9 and TRBJ1-3): DSGVTQTPKHLITATGQRVTLRCSPRSGDLSVYWYQQSLDQGLQFLIQYYNGEERAKGNILERFSAQQFPDLHSELNLSSLELGDSALYFCASSVIGGSGNTIYFGEGSWLTVV.

This chain links TRBV18 with TRBJ1-1; 9 bases line up with TRBD1. This CDR3 has 13 residues. The germline gives CDR1 KGHSH, CDR2 LQKENI. J gave up 4 bases and V 6 bases, and 3 bases lay outside the gene matches. CDR3 bases: TGTGCCAGCTCCTCGACAGGGGGCACTGAAGCTTTCTTT. Translating it yields CASSSTGGTEAFF. Complete variable domain (other parts from reference TRBV18 and TRBJ1-1): NAGVMQNPRHLVRRRGQEARLRCSPMKGHSHVYWYRQLPEEGLKFMVYLQKENIIDESGMPKERFSAEFPKEGPSILRIQQVVRGDSAAYFCASSSTGGTEAFFGQGTRLTVV.